These 25 T cell receptor beta chains share one sample of origin, sequenced in a study of low-dose radiotherapy and immunotherapy resistance in tumors. Primers targeting TRAV and TRBV primed first-strand cDNA, covering alpha and beta chains. TCR amplification involved 20 to 25 PCR cycles with a constant-region primer and V-primer adapter. A single record per CDR3 protein comes from TCRdb applying MiXCR to the reads. The sample lists 7,500 to 9,500 distinct CDR3 sequences; roughly two thirds were seen once. The receptors here all came from a human donor with advanced metastatic prostate, ovarian, gallbladder or colorectal cancer (not recorded which). This table probably holds off-target reads from a library built for another chain.

The chain combines TRBV28 with TRBJ2-7; 16 bases match TRBD2. The CDR3 length is 16 residues. The J segment lost 3 bases and the V segment lost 6 bases, leaving 5 bases of the junction unmatched. The germline V gene has CDR1 MDHEN and CDR2 SYDVKM. As DNA, the CDR3 is TGTGCCAGCAGCGGGACTAGCGGGAGGGCTATCTACGAGCAGTACTTC. It is translated as CASSGTSGRAIYEQYF.

The chain uses TRBV9 and TRBJ2-3; D remains unclear. V shed 7 bases and J shed 0 bases, with 9 bases lying between them. Germline V gene lookup returns CDR1 SGDLS and CDR2 YYNGEE. The CDR3 totals 13 residues. The DNA of the CDR3 is TGTGCCAGCGGCGGCGATAGCACAGATACGCAGTATTTT. Translation gives CASGGDSTDTQYF. Based on the CDR3 plus reference TRBV9 and TRBJ2-3, the full variable domain is DSGVTQTPKHLITATGQRVTLRCSPRSGDLSVYWYQQSLDQGLQFLIQYYNGEERAKGNILERFSAQQFPDLHSELNLSSLELGDSALYFCASGGDSTDTQYFGPGTRLTVL.

V gene TRBV9 combines with J gene TRBJ1-2, with D possibly being TRBD1 (6 bases). CDR1 and CDR2 from the germline V gene are SGDLS and YYNGEE. V lost 4 bases to trimming and J lost 6 bases, with 10 bases between them. The CDR3 length is 12 residues. The chain's CDR3 is CASSTRTDGYTF. Here the CDR3 DNA reads TGTGCCAGCAGCACCCGGACAGATGGCTACACCTTC.

CDR3 sequence: CASSAGTDYTSTDTQYF. The CDR3 region has the DNA TGTGCCAGCAGCGCCGGGACAGATTATACTAGCACAGATACGCAGTATTTT. J is TRBJ2-3 and V is TRBV9; 7 bases are a match to TRBD1. Germline trimming cut 3 bases from V and 0 bases from J; bases unmatched to any gene: 10. Germline values: CDR1 SGDLS, CDR2 YYNGEE. This CDR3 has 17 amino acids.

The rearrangement links TRBV7-3 to TRBJ2-2; TRBD2 aligns across 10 bases. The ends lost 5 bases at V and 4 bases at J; junction bases unmatched: 4. Germline V gives CDR1 SGHTA, CDR2 FQGTGA. The CDR3 contains 15 residues. The CDR3 loop reads CASSPLAGGTGELFF. CDR3 nucleotides: TGTGCCAGCAGCCCCTTAGCGGGGGGCACCGGGGAGCTGTTTTTT.

As DNA, the CDR3 is TGTGCCAGCGGAAAGACAGGGGCTGCAGATACGCAGTATTTT. Translating it yields CASGKTGAADTQYF. The chain carries TRBV2 and TRBJ2-3; 8 bases agree with TRBD1. Germline assignment: CDR1 SNHLY and CDR2 FYNNEI. The ends lost 8 bases at V and 4 bases at J; junction bases unmatched: 8. This CDR3 contains 14 residues.

Points on this clonotype: A junction boundary mismatches the germline segment, possibly from a read error. The chain employs TRBV3-1 and TRBJ2-5, with TRBD1 as a possible D gene (6 bases). Germline CDR1 reads LGHDT; CDR2 reads YNNKEL (reference sequence). The CDR3 spans 13 residues. This chain's CDR3 is CASSHGEGTSIDF. For the CDR3, the DNA is TGTGCCAGCAGCCACGGTGAGGGGACATCAATAGACTTC.

The CDR3 nucleotides are TGTGCCAGCAGCTTAGTCGGGACTGGTTCCTACAATGAGCAGTTCTTC. This encodes CASSLVGTGSYNEQFF. The chain combines TRBV13 with TRBJ2-1, with D possibly TRBD2 on 6 matching bases. V dropped 1 base and J dropped 1 base, with 11 bases sitting between them. This CDR3 comprises 16 residues. Germline values: CDR1 PRHDT, CDR2 FYEKMQ (reference sequence). The variable domain in full, with the rest retrieved from reference TRBV13 and TRBJ2-1, is AAGVIQSPRHLIKEKRETATLKCYPIPRHDTVYWYQQGPGQDPQFLISFYEKMQSDKGSIPDRFSAQQFSDYHSELNMSSLELGDSALYFCASSLVGTGSYNEQFFGPGTRLTVL.

The chain couples TRBV7-9 to TRBJ2-7; D gene uncertain. The CDR3 has 11 amino acids. The germline V and J ends were trimmed by 5 bases and 2 bases, with 4 bases remaining between them. The germline V gene has CDR1 SEHNR and CDR2 FQNEAQ (reference sequence). The CDR3, as DNA: TGTGCCAGCAGCGAAACCTACGAGCAGTACTTC. Amino acid sequence: CASSETYEQYF.

V is TRBV5-4 and J is TRBJ2-7; TRBD2 is a possible D gene (6 bases). CDR1 and CDR2 from the germline V gene are SGHNT and YYREEE (reference sequence). The germline V and J ends were trimmed by 3 bases and 4 bases, with 20 bases remaining between them. The CDR3 runs to 16 residues. CDR3 nucleotides: TGTGCCAGCAGCTCGGTCCGGGACTCGGTTGATTACGAGCAGTACTTC. Its translation: CASSSVRDSVDYEQYF.

The table lists this clonotype with a few counts. The chain combines TRBV12-3 or TRBV12-4 with TRBJ1-5; D perhaps matches TRBD1 (5 bases). The CDR3 is 15 amino acids. Between the trimmed V and J ends, which lost 3 bases and 2 bases, there was a span of 11 bases. The CDR3 is CASSFGDAGNQPQHF. Written as DNA, the CDR3 is TGTGCCAGCAGTTTTGGGGACGCAGGCAATCAGCCCCAGCATTTT.

The gene calls are TRBV5-4 and TRBJ2-1; D is ambiguous. The CDR3 length is 16 residues. The V end was cut by 4 bases, the J end by 6 bases, with 20 bases between. CDR1 and CDR2 from the germline V gene are SGHNT and YYREEE (reference sequence). CDR3 region: CASSPPSSGPVNEQFF. The CDR3 nucleotides are TGTGCCAGCAGCCCTCCTTCTTCAGGCCCCGTCAATGAGCAGTTCTTC.

This chain uses TRBV7-9 with TRBJ2-4; D unresolved. Germline CDR1 is SEHNR and CDR2 is FQNEAQ (reference sequence). Trimming stripped 5 bases from V and 8 bases from J, with 13 bases between. The CDR3 spans 13 residues. CDR3 in amino acids: CASSSGRMDIQYF. Here the CDR3 DNA reads TGTGCCAGCAGCAGTGGGCGCATGGACATTCAGTACTTC.

The chain is built from TRBV6-6 and TRBJ1-6; 7 nucleotides align to TRBD1. Per the germline V gene, CDR1 is MNHNY and CDR2 is SVGAGI (reference sequence). The V gene end was trimmed by 4 bases and the J gene end by 8 bases; junction bases not matched to a gene: 5. The CDR3 totals 14 residues. CDR3 coding DNA: TGTGCCAGCAGTTCCACAGGGGTCCATTCACCCCTCCACTTT. Its translation: CASSSTGVHSPLHF.

The chain combines TRBV28 with TRBJ2-1; TRBD2 is a possible D gene (6 bases). The V gene's germline CDR1 is MDHEN and CDR2 SYDVKM. This CDR3 has 14 residues. The germline V and J ends were trimmed by 1 base and 6 bases, with 10 bases remaining between them. DNA of the CDR3: TGTGCCAGCAGTTTATCCGGGAGTCGCAATGAGCAGTTCTTC. Translated: CASSLSGSRNEQFF.

The rearrangement links TRBV7-9 to TRBJ2-7; D perhaps matches TRBD1 (6 bases). The CDR3 loop spans 16 amino acids. Germline V CDR1 and CDR2: SEHNR, FQNEAQ (reference sequence). The ends were cut back, 5 bases at V and 0 bases at J, with 17 bases in the middle. The CDR3, as DNA: TGTGCCAGCAGCCGAAGCACAGGGCTAAGCTCCTACGAGCAGTACTTC. Encoded protein: CASSRSTGLSSYEQYF.

This rearrangement joins TRBV24-1 to TRBJ2-5, with 7 positions matching TRBD2. The germline CDR1 and CDR2 sequences are KGHDR and SFDVKD. The CDR3 totals 17 residues. V was pared by 4 bases and J by 4 bases, with 14 bases of the junction left unmatched. CDR3: CATSDHGRAGARETQYF. The CDR3 DNA reads TGTGCCACCAGTGACCATGGGCGGGCGGGAGCACGAGAGACCCAGTACTTC.

The CDR3 sequence: CASSPGHARIQYF. The CDR3 DNA reads TGTGCCAGCAGCCCGGGACACGCCCGCATTCAGTACTTC. This chain connects TRBV3-1 to TRBJ2-4, with D possibly TRBD1 on 6 matching bases. CDR1 is LGHDT, CDR2 YNNKEL, per germline (reference sequence). The germline V and J ends were trimmed by 4 bases and 9 bases, with 13 bases remaining between them. CDR3 length: 13 amino acids.

The chain couples TRBV19 to TRBJ2-1; possibly TRBD2 for D (6 bases). The CDR3 runs to 12 residues. The germline V gene encodes CDR1 LNHDA and CDR2 SQIVND (reference sequence). V dropped 5 bases and J dropped 9 bases, with 11 bases sitting between them. CDR3 protein: CASSEAGTEQFF. The CDR3 DNA is TGTGCCAGTAGTGAGGCGGGGACTGAGCAGTTCTTC.

V and J are TRBV5-4 and TRBJ2-2, with D maybe TRBD2 (5 bases). The V gene's germline CDR1 is SGHNT and CDR2 YYREEE (reference sequence). V lost 0 bases and J 2 bases, leaving 5 bases between the germline ends. CDR3 length equals 14 residues. CDR3 amino acids: CASSLAGNTGELFF. The CDR3 region has the DNA TGTGCCAGCAGCTTGGCGGGAAACACCGGGGAGCTGTTTTTT.

CDR3 sequence (DNA): TGTGCCAGCTCACCACTGGCTAGCGGGAGGGTCACTGAGACCCAGTACTTC. Translated: CASSPLASGRVTETQYF. The chain couples TRBV18 to TRBJ2-5; 12 bases align to TRBD2. The germline CDR1 and CDR2 sequences are KGHSH and LQKENI. Trimming removed 1 base from V and 5 bases from J; junction bases left unmatched: 8. The CDR3 contains 17 residues.

The chain carries TRBV29-1 and TRBJ2-7; a possible D gene is TRBD2 (6 bases). Germline V gives CDR1 SQVTM, CDR2 ANQGSEA. This CDR3 is 14 amino acids long. Deletions cut 7 bases from V and 3 bases from J, with 19 bases between. This chain's CDR3 is CSAILASSVYEQYF. Here the CDR3 DNA reads TGCAGCGCTATCCTAGCGTCGTCCGTCTACGAGCAGTACTTC.

The rearrangement uses TRBV5-4 and TRBJ2-1; 10 bases align to TRBD2. Trimming took 3 bases from V and 9 from J; bases not matched to a gene: 12. CDR1 SGHNT and CDR2 YYREEE come from the germline V gene (reference sequence). This CDR3 region has 16 residues. CDR3: CASSSFERGGIVEQFF. CDR3 DNA: TGTGCCAGCAGCTCCTTCGAGCGGGGGGGCATCGTTGAGCAGTTCTTC.

The rearrangement uses TRBV28 and TRBJ1-4; maybe TRBD1 (6 bases). The germline V and J ends were trimmed by 11 bases and 6 bases, with 13 bases remaining between them. CDR1 and CDR2 (germline): MDHEN, SYDVKM. This CDR3 spans 12 amino acids. The CDR3 nucleotides read TGTGCCGCCGGGGGGCGGGATGAAAAACTGTTTTTT. Amino acids: CAAGGRDEKLFF.

The CDR3 sequence: CASSQGGTKEYF. In DNA, the CDR3 is TGTGCCAGCAGCCAAGGCGGGACTAAGGAGTACTTC. The chain joins TRBV3-1 to TRBJ2-7; 7 positions agree with TRBD2. This CDR3 spans 12 amino acids. Per germline, CDR1 LGHDT and CDR2 YNNKEL (reference sequence). V was clipped by 1 base and J by 11 bases; unmatched bases: 5.